This T cell receptor beta chain was documented in a study of CD8+ T cells in alopecia areata. At the level of the study: Severity among treated patients was scored by the percentage of scalp area affected.

Isolated RNA was reverse transcribed into cDNA used as the sequencing template. Sequenced by immunoSEQ multiplex PCR; TCRdb stores in-frame clones only, minus some. There are some 150,000 clones in the sample; approximately 85% occur only once, and 25% lies in the top ten. Treatment denoted: oral pan-JAK inhibitor, 5-10 mg twice daily. Peripheral blood and lesional scalp punch biopsies were taken from alopecia areata patients. CDR1 SEHNR and CDR2 FQNEAQ come from the germline V gene (reference sequence). Between the trimmed V and J ends, which lost 3 bases and 4 bases, there was a span of 18 bases. The CDR3 sequence is 16 residues long.

Sequenced material: CD8+ T cells sorted from blood, taken at week 4, from a patient treated with tofacitinib. The chain is built from TRBV7-9 and TRBJ1-2, with D perhaps TRBD1 (5 bases). This receptor was taken from a human donor with alopecia areata. The CDR3 DNA sequence: TGTGCCAGCAGCTTTGGGGACGCCGGAGGTGGCTATGGCTACACCTTC. Translated, it gives CASSFGDAGGGYGYTF.